This entry concerns a single T cell receptor beta chain. This clonotype was detected a few times. There is no known antigen for this receptor. Base qualities were left out, and no much larger clone turns up one base away. The run used an Illumina HiSeq 1500. TCRdb applied fastp at Q25 and MiXCR to the public reads, then kept only in-frame beta chains. Identical CDR3 proteins give one entry, which carries the most common genes and DNA. This sample is represented by 150,000 or so distinct CDR3 sequences; about 20% of them were singletons. The ten largest make up around a quarter of the sample. V is reduced by 5 bases and J by 7 bases, leaving a spacing of 9 bases between them. The CDR3, cysteine through phenylalanine, is 12 amino acids long. The entry retains the CDR3 DNA only, 36 bases that are in frame from base 1. CDR1 SGHTA and CDR2 FQGNSA are derived from the germline V gene. This specimen comes from a study of T cell repertoires in cytomegalovirus infection (dated by TCRdb to between 2018 and 2021). Background on the whole study: The peptide stimulations were aimed at well-studied HLA-B-restricted epitopes as well as recently identified HLA-C-restricted CMV epitopes, whose presentation resists viral immunomodulation. Because public TCR beta signatures pointed to carriage of CMV infection together with the matching HLA type, the HLA type of each donor mattered for the analysis.

The treatment or condition label of this sample denotes: in vitro stimulation with specific CMV peptide epitopes to enrich CMV-specific T cells. What the work shows at the level of the full study, not this receptor alone: The ex vivo response was dominated by HLA-C-restricted CMV-specific TCR beta clonotypes, which also provided the single most frequent clonotype in two of eight donors. Cumulative frequency of public TCR beta family members discriminated carriers of CMV infection plus the relevant HLA type in this cohort and an independent 352-donor cohort.

The rearrangement combines TRBV7-2 with TRBJ1-5, with the D segment identity uncertain. This receptor was taken from a human donor in good health (CMV status not recorded). Some clones in this sample may be carry-over from other donors' samples. Sequenced material: CD8+ T cells from cultured PBMCs, taken from culture after CMV antigen stimulation. The sequenced DNA is TGTGCCAGCAGCCCAGGAATCCAGCCCCAGCATTTT. Its protein is CASSPGIQPQHF.